The 29 T cell receptor beta chains below all came from one sample that was sequenced in a study of identical twins. TCRdb re-called the 5' RACE reads with MiXCR, one entry per CDR3 protein. The sample includes approximately 500,000 distinct CDR3 sequences, roughly 26% seen only once; the top ten take just under 3%. The data were also submitted as part of a second study, on T cells expressing NK-cell markers.

Sequenced input: CD4+ T cells sorted from blood. These receptors originate from a woman aged 18-29 years in good health.

J is TRBJ2-4 and V is TRBV20-1; D is uncertain. This CDR3 has 11 amino acids. Germline values: CDR1 DFQATT, CDR2 SNEGSKA (reference sequence). The CDR3 region is CNPIAKNIQYF. DNA of the CDR3: TGCAATCCCATAGCCAAAAACATTCAGTACTTC.

This rearrangement joins TRBV10-1 to TRBJ1-1; D remains ambiguous. Germline CDR1 reads WNHNN; CDR2 reads SYGVQD (reference sequence). The CDR3 spans 12 residues. Between the trimmed V and J ends, which lost 2 bases and 10 bases, there was a span of 11 bases. In nucleotides, the CDR3 is TGCGCCAGCAGTGAGACCCCCAGAGGAGCTTTCTTT. Encoded protein: CASSETPRGAFF.

The rearrangement links TRBV20-1 to TRBJ2-4; TRBD1 matches at 7 bases. CDR3 length: 15 residues. Looked up from germline, CDR1 is DFQATT and CDR2 is SNEGSKA (reference sequence). With V trimmed by 6 bases and J by 1 base, 9 bases remained unmatched. CDR3 residues: CSAIQGSSAKNIQYF. CDR3 nucleotide sequence: TGCAGTGCAATACAGGGGTCTTCGGCCAAAAACATTCAGTACTTC.

The rearrangement uses TRBV9 and TRBJ2-7; D may correspond to TRBD1 or TRBD2 (6 bases each). The germline V gene has CDR1 SGDLS and CDR2 YYNGEE. The CDR3 has 15 amino acids. Trimming cost V 4 bases and J 4 bases, with 18 bases left between them. Written as DNA, the CDR3 is TGTGCCAGCAGCTTTGGCGGGGACAATGCGTACGAGCAGTACTTC. It encodes CASSFGGDNAYEQYF.

The rearrangement joins TRBV5-1 to TRBJ2-7, with D uncertain. The V gene lost 4 bases and the J gene lost 2 bases, with 7 bases spanning the gap. The germline V gene encodes CDR1 SGHRS and CDR2 YFSETQ. This CDR3 comprises 12 residues. CDR3 region: CASSQIAYEQYF. The CDR3 DNA sequence: TGCGCCAGCAGCCAGATCGCCTACGAGCAGTACTTC.

There are a few counts of this clonotype. The chain couples TRBV7-9 to TRBJ2-7, with D possibly TRBD1 on 5 matching bases. Germline assignment: CDR1 SEHNR and CDR2 FQNEAQ (reference sequence). This CDR3 region has 16 residues. V lost 2 bases, J lost 1 base, and 15 bases lay in between. Here the CDR3 DNA reads TGTGCCAGCAGCTTAAGTGGGCAGGGTAGGTCCTACGAGCAGTACTTC. The encoded protein is CASSLSGQGRSYEQYF.

This clonotype was seen only a few times. The J gene is TRBJ2-5, the V gene TRBV20-1; D remains ambiguous. The germline V gene encodes CDR1 DFQATT and CDR2 SNEGSKA (reference sequence). The CDR3 length is 15 residues. V was cut by 6 bases and J by 5 bases, with 22 bases left in between. The CDR3 spells CSANELLARPETQYF. The CDR3 DNA sequence: TGCAGTGCAAACGAACTTCTCGCTCGGCCGGAGACCCAGTACTTC.

This clonotype showed up just a few times. The chain combines TRBV7-9 with TRBJ1-1; unclear D gene. CDR1 and CDR2 (germline): SEHNR, FQNEAQ (reference sequence). The CDR3 length is 15 residues. The germline V and J ends were trimmed by 2 bases and 2 bases, with 12 bases remaining between them. The CDR3 loop is CASSLYRQANTEAFF. In DNA form, the CDR3 reads TGTGCCAGCAGCTTATATCGGCAGGCAAACACTGAAGCTTTCTTT.

This clonotype was observed a handful of times. The J gene is TRBJ1-1, the V gene TRBV5-8; weak D call: TRBD1 (6 bases). This CDR3 is built from 16 residues. Per the germline V gene, CDR1 is SGHTS and CDR2 is YDEGEE. V lost 2 bases, J lost 2 bases, and 16 bases lay in between. For the CDR3, the DNA is TGTGCCAGCAGCTTACATCGGGCAGGGGCCAACACTGAAGCTTTCTTT. Protein sequence: CASSLHRAGANTEAFF.

The V gene is TRBV6-5, the J gene TRBJ2-5; D uncertain. The CDR3 extends over 14 amino acids. From germline, CDR1 is MNHEY and CDR2 SVGAGI. V was cut by 2 bases and J by 3 bases, with 10 bases left in between. The CDR3 sequence is CASSYTWQKETQYF. The CDR3 DNA follows: TGTGCCAGCAGTTACACATGGCAGAAAGAGACCCAGTACTTC.

Many counts were recorded for this clonotype. The chain is built from TRBV11-2 and TRBJ1-2; D remains ambiguous. The CDR3 runs to 15 residues. Trimming removed 1 base from V and 0 bases from J, with 9 bases in between. Germline CDR1 reads SGHAT; CDR2 reads FQNNGV. Here the CDR3 DNA reads TGTGCCAGCAGCTTAGTGGGTGGAGCTAACTATGGCTACACCTTC. This codes for CASSLVGGANYGYTF.

This chain joins TRBV20-1 and TRBJ2-1; 9 bases map to TRBD1. Germline CDR1 DFQATT, CDR2 SNEGSKA (reference sequence). Trimming removed 6 bases from V and 7 bases from J; junction bases left unmatched: 10. This CDR3 is 14 amino acids long. The CDR3 sequence: CSAETGGDRNEQFF. In DNA, the CDR3 is TGCAGTGCCGAGACAGGGGGGGATAGAAATGAGCAGTTCTTC.

This clonotype was found a few times. The CDR3 loop reads CASSYSYSLSGYEQYF. The DNA of the CDR3 is TGTGCCAGCAGTTACTCTTATTCTCTCAGCGGCTACGAGCAGTACTTC. This chain uses TRBV6-5 with TRBJ2-7, with a weak D call TRBD2 (5 bases). Germline CDR1 MNHEY, CDR2 SVGAGI. V was pared by 0 bases and J by 3 bases, with 15 bases between. The CDR3 runs to 16 residues.

In DNA, the CDR3 is TGCGCCAGCAGCCACCCGTTTACTAGCAAAGAGACCCAGTACTTC. Residues: CASSHPFTSKETQYF. V is TRBV5-1 and J is TRBJ2-5; tentatively, D is TRBD2 (6 bases). Per germline, CDR1 SGHRS and CDR2 YFSETQ. V was shortened by 4 bases and J by 3 bases, with 16 bases between the two germline ends. This CDR3 has 15 amino acids.

This clonotype was counted only a few times. The chain carries TRBV20-1 and TRBJ2-1; TRBD1 agrees at 7 bases. V shed 4 bases, J shed 5 bases, and the junction held 2 bases outside the gene matches. The V gene's germline CDR1 is DFQATT and CDR2 SNEGSKA (reference sequence). The CDR3 has 12 amino acids. The CDR3: CSAKQGNNEQFF. The CDR3, as DNA: TGCAGTGCTAAACAGGGGAACAATGAGCAGTTCTTC.

The genes are TRBV30 and TRBJ1-1; maybe TRBD1 (5 bases). Trimming took 2 bases from V and 6 from J, leaving 10 bases between them. This CDR3 region has 12 residues. CDR1 GTSNPN and CDR2 SVGIG come from the germline V gene (reference sequence). The CDR3: CAWSMAGPEAFF. The CDR3 DNA follows: TGTGCCTGGAGTATGGCAGGGCCTGAAGCTTTCTTT.

In its sample, this clonotype was seen a few times. The gene calls are TRBV11-2 and TRBJ2-5; TRBD2 matches 12 bases. Germline CDR1 SGHAT, CDR2 FQNNGV. V was clipped by 6 bases and J by 2 bases; unmatched bases: 13. The CDR3 runs to 18 residues. Here the CDR3 reads CASRGLAGRGGPQETQYF. CDR3 coding DNA: TGTGCCAGCAGAGGACTAGCGGGACGCGGAGGGCCACAAGAGACCCAGTACTTC.

The J gene is TRBJ2-7, the V gene TRBV11-2; D is uncertain. Trimming took 1 base from V and 9 from J, leaving 10 bases between them. Germline V lookup: CDR1 SGHAT, CDR2 FQNNGV. The CDR3 covers 12 residues. The CDR3 protein is CASSLVFAGQYF. DNA for the CDR3: TGTGCCAGCAGCTTAGTTTTCGCAGGGCAGTACTTC.

The chain has TRBV7-3 and TRBJ2-1; no clear D. The length of the CDR3 is 13 residues. Germline CDR1 is SGHTA and CDR2 is FQGTGA. V was shortened by 2 bases and J by 6 bases, with 8 bases between the two germline ends. The CDR3 is CASSLSSLNEQFF. CDR3 coding DNA: TGTGCCAGCAGCTTATCCAGTCTCAATGAGCAGTTCTTC.

The genes are TRBV2 and TRBJ2-2; the D is unclear. Looked up from germline, CDR1 is SNHLY and CDR2 is FYNNEI. Trimming shortened V by 6 bases and J by 0 bases, and 8 bases separated the two germline ends. There are 14 residues in the CDR3. The CDR3 loop reads CASRLIANTGELFF. The CDR3 DNA is TGTGCCAGCAGGCTAATAGCGAACACCGGGGAGCTGTTTTTT. The full variable domain, completed using reference TRBV2 and TRBJ2-2, is EPEVTQTPSHQVTQMGQEVILRCVPISNHLYFYWYRQILGQKVEFLVSFYNNEISEKSEIFDDQFSVERPDGSNFTLKIRSTKLEDSAMYFCASRLIANTGELFFGEGSRLTVL.

V is TRBV10-3 and J is TRBJ2-3, with D maybe TRBD2 (5 bases). The length of the CDR3 is 17 residues. Germline CDR1 and CDR2: ENHRY and SYGVKD. V lost 6 bases to trimming and J lost 3 bases, with 22 bases between them. The CDR3 sequence: CAISPLAWGVGTDTQYF. CDR3 DNA sequence: TGTGCCATCAGCCCCCTCGCGTGGGGAGTCGGTACAGATACGCAGTATTTT.

This sequence joins TRBV11-3 and TRBJ2-7; 14 bases fit TRBD2. Germline lookup yields CDR1 SGHNT and CDR2 YENEEA. J gave up 7 bases and V 0 bases, and 2 bases lay outside the gene matches. The CDR3 sequence is 15 residues long. The CDR3 DNA is TGTGCCAGCAGCTTAGATGGGACTAGCGGGGGAGAGCAGTACTTC. Amino acid sequence: CASSLDGTSGGEQYF.

The rearrangement links TRBV2 to TRBJ2-2; D unresolved. This CDR3 is built from 15 residues. Germline loops: CDR1 SNHLY, CDR2 FYNNEI. With 8 bases removed from V and 2 bases from J, the gap between germline ends came to 15 bases. The CDR3 DNA reads as TGTGCCAGCGGTCGGCAGGCCCTCAACACCGGGGAGCTGTTTTTT. It encodes CASGRQALNTGELFF.

This clonotype was detected only a few times. This sequence joins TRBV12-3 or TRBV12-4 and TRBJ2-1; no clear D. V was pared by 8 bases and J by 2 bases, with 16 bases between. The CDR3 sequence is 15 residues long. The CDR3 loop is CASGTTSSTYNEQFF. The CDR3, as DNA: TGTGCCAGCGGAACTACCTCGTCCACCTACAATGAGCAGTTCTTC.

This clonotype was detected a few times. The junction differs from germline at one of its ends, possibly a read error. The chain joins TRBV12-3 or TRBV12-4 to TRBJ2-7; D possibly corresponds to TRBD1 (6 bases). CDR3 size: 12 residues. The CDR3 protein is CASSFRSGVTVF. For the CDR3, the DNA is TGTGCCAGCAGTTTTAGATCAGGGGTCACCGTCTTC.

This clonotype has a handful of counts. The chain is built from TRBV9 and TRBJ2-3; 12 nucleotides match TRBD1. The germline gives CDR1 SGDLS, CDR2 YYNGEE. CDR3 size: 16 residues. V lost 3 bases, J lost 5 bases, and 7 bases stayed unmatched. The DNA for the CDR3 is TGTGCCAGCAGCGATCGGGGACAGGGGGCTGTAGATACGCAGTATTTT. The encoded protein is CASSDRGQGAVDTQYF. Using reference TRBV9 and TRBJ2-3 for the parts outside the CDR3, the full variable domain is DSGVTQTPKHLITATGQRVTLRCSPRSGDLSVYWYQQSLDQGLQFLIQYYNGEERAKGNILERFSAQQFPDLHSELNLSSLELGDSALYFCASSDRGQGAVDTQYFGPGTRLTVL.

In its sample, this clonotype was seen a few times. This chain uses TRBV3-1 with TRBJ2-3; TRBD1 agrees at 7 bases. V lost 5 bases and J lost 2; bases outside the gene matches: 7. The CDR3 has 15 residues. The germline V gene encodes CDR1 LGHDT and CDR2 YNNKEL (reference sequence). The CDR3 DNA sequence: TGTGCCAGCAGCGTCGGGACAGTTTTCACAGATACGCAGTATTTT. Amino acid sequence: CASSVGTVFTDTQYF.

The J gene is TRBJ2-5, the V gene TRBV20-1; the match to TRBD2 covers 8 bases. Trimming cost V 2 bases and J 5 bases; bases outside gene matches: 4. This CDR3 is built from 13 residues. Germline-derived CDR1 and CDR2 are DFQATT and SNEGSKA (reference sequence). The CDR3 DNA reads TGCAGTGCTAGACCGGGAGGGTTGGAGACCCAGTACTTC. Translating it yields CSARPGGLETQYF.

The V gene is TRBV29-1, the J gene TRBJ2-3; D perhaps matches TRBD1 (5 bases). Trimming took off 3 bases at V and 3 bases at J, with 13 bases between the two ends. The V gene's germline CDR1 is SQVTM and CDR2 ANQGSEA. CDR3 length: 14 amino acids. The chain's CDR3 is CSVERIQGTDTQYF. For the CDR3, the DNA is TGCAGCGTTGAGCGGATCCAGGGAACAGATACGCAGTATTTT.